This T cell receptor (beta chain) was captured in a study of blood T cell repertoires in COVID-19 (TCRdb year 2020). Looking at the study overall: Collaborator samples came from the United States, Italy and Spain and covered acute and convalescent phases of COVID-19. The prospective study material was composed of cDNA or gDNA derived from T cells, B-cell-depleted T cells, or PBMCs. A de-identified subject ID, COVID-19 status, age in years and sex were almost always included in the sample metadata. Where HLA class I and class II types were available, the types were taken from metadata supplied by the sample provider, not from assay-based typing. The repertoires were released in a freely available public database intended as a resource for research on the immune response to SARS-CoV-2. Subjects who had been exposed to COVID-19, were actively infected with it, or had recovered from it provided the deeply sampled blood TCRbeta repertoires that made up the dataset. The samples were drawn from the first 160 participants of the ongoing ImmuneRACE study and from over a thousand subjects provided by 6 global collaborators. What the study reported, not specific to this receptor: The amount of clinical and demographic metadata varied by source and participant and was provided uncurated.

As concerns this clone: The antigen this receptor binds is unknown. No base-level quality is on record; no much larger clone is a single base apart.

The immunoSEQ Assay, a bias-controlled multiplex PCR, was used to amplify TCRbeta CDR3 regions from genomic DNA. As for how the authors treated the data: The number of nucleated cells in each sample was estimated by amplification of reference gene primers within the assay. Sequence reads were collapsed and filtered to measure the absolute abundance of every unique TCRbeta CDR3 rearrangement. For each sample, productive Simpson clonality was calculated as the square root of Simpson's diversity index over productive rearrangements. Sourced from immuneACCESS, this table was stored by TCRdb with only in-frame sequences that have V and J called. A share of the clones is absent; for the studies checked, an unresolved V gene accounts for under half, and the remainder has no known explanation. D and trimming were read from the DNA, whereas the V and J calls and clone size are those reported in that table. The sample contains around 170,000 clones, roughly 80% of them found a single time. Approximately 15% of the sample is taken by the ten largest.

Its CDR3 holds 11 amino acids, cysteine through phenylalanine. Just the 33-base CDR3 DNA is kept, in frame starting at base 1. V sheds 5 bases and J sheds 8 bases, leaving 9 bases between their ends. The collaborating institutions used their own protocols to collect whole blood in K2EDTA tubes. Collaborator samples were shipped for TCRbeta analysis as frozen whole blood, isolated PBMCs, or DNA extracted from either sample type. Material: peripheral blood. The rearranged chain carries TRBV12-3 or TRBV12-4 and TRBJ1-2; there is no confident call for the D gene. This receptor was obtained from a man younger than 40 with active or convalescent COVID-19. The CDR3 region reads CASSDLRGYTF. The nucleotide sequence reads TGTGCCAGCAGTGATTTGAGAGGCTACACCTTC.